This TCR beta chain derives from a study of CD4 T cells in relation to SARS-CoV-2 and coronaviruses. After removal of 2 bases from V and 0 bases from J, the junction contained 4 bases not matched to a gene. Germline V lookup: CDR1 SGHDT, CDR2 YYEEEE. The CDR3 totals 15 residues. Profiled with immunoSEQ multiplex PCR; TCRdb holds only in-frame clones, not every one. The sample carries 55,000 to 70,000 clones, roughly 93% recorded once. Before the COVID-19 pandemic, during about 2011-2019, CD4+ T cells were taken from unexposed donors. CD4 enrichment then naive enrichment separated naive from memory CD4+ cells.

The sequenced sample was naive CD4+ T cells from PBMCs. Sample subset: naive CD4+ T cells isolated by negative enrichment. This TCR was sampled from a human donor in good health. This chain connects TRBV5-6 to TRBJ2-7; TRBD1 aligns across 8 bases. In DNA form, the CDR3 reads TGTGCCAGCAGCTTCAGGGGGCCAAGCTCCTACGAGCAGTACTTC. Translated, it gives CASSFRGPSSYEQYF.